A single sample gave rise to the 9 T cell receptor beta chains below, sequenced in a study of beta chain features in type 1 diabetes. Study-level results: All four CD4+ subsets of Type 1 diabetes patients contained TCRB CDR3s that were moderately but significantly shorter.

The isolated RNA, all of it, was reverse transcribed, so expressed TCRB transcripts were what got sequenced. Measured with immunoSEQ multiplex PCR; TCRdb has only the in-frame clones, and not every one. Of some 350,000 clones in the sample, around 10% were seen once. These TCRs are of unknown antigen specificity. Sample: central memory CD4+ T cells from blood. These receptors came from a man younger than 45 with type 1 diabetes.

This clone came up a few times. This CDR3 is also generated by other DNA sequences in the sample. The chain is built from TRBV18 and TRBJ2-7, with D hard to call. This CDR3 comprises 12 residues. Deletions cut 0 bases from V and 2 bases from J, with 2 bases between. CDR1 is KGHSH and CDR2 is LQKENI in the germline V gene. The CDR3 region has the DNA TGTGCCAGCTCACCACCCACCTACGAGCAGTACTTC. It is translated as CASSPPTYEQYF.

This clone was found a few times. The chain has TRBV28 and TRBJ2-2; D is ambiguous. This CDR3 region has 16 residues. V was cut by 4 bases and J by 4 bases, with 16 bases left in between. CDR1 and CDR2 (germline): MDHEN, SYDVKM. Here the CDR3 DNA reads TGTGCCAGCAGTTCGAGGCCGGGTTCGGTCACCGGGGAGCTGTTTTTT. This sequence encodes CASSSRPGSVTGELFF.

Concerning this clone: At one of its ends the junction is not consistent with the germline gene, which may arise from a read error. This chain joins TRBV5-4 and TRBJ2-3, with D uncertain. This CDR3 has 12 residues. Germline CDR1 reads SGHNT; CDR2 reads YYREEE (reference sequence). The CDR3 nucleotides read TGCGCCAGCAGCCAAGAAGGGGATACGCAGTATTTT. It encodes CASSQEGDTQYF.

This clone appeared a few times. This chain connects TRBV15 to TRBJ1-1; D remains ambiguous. Trimming shortened V by 0 bases and J by 5 bases, and 7 bases separated the two germline ends. Germline V gene sequence: CDR1 LNHNV, CDR2 YYDKDF (reference sequence). CDR3 length equals 13 residues. The CDR3 sequence: CATSRDSLTEAFF. In DNA form, the CDR3 reads TGTGCCACCAGCAGAGATTCATTAACTGAAGCTTTCTTT.

The chain employs TRBV11-2 and TRBJ2-4; 8 bases fit TRBD1. Germline trimming cut 5 bases from V and 8 bases from J; bases unmatched to any gene: 8. Per germline, CDR1 SGHAT and CDR2 FQNNGV. This CDR3 is built from 14 residues. DNA for the CDR3: TGTGCCAGCAGCCAAGTGCCGGACAGGGACATTCAGTACTTC. As protein: CASSQVPDRDIQYF.

The CDR3 loop is CASSQGYGTSPKEQFF. The CDR3, as DNA: TGTGCCAGCAGCCAAGGATATGGGACTAGTCCCAAGGAGCAGTTCTTC. The rearrangement links TRBV4-2 to TRBJ2-1; 8 nucleotides match TRBD2. V was pared by 1 base and J by 10 bases, with 12 bases of the junction left unmatched. This CDR3 has 16 residues. Germline V gene sequence: CDR1 LGHNA, CDR2 YNFKEQ.

This clone showed up just a few times. CDR3 in DNA: TGTGCCAGCAGGCCGGGACTACACACAGATACGCAGTATTTT. It is translated as CASRPGLHTDTQYF. V and J are TRBV6-6 and TRBJ2-3; TRBD2 agrees at 7 bases. CDR3 length: 14 residues. The ends lost 6 bases at V and 2 bases at J; junction bases unmatched: 5. Germline CDR1 is MNHNY and CDR2 is SVGAGI (reference sequence).

This clone was counted only a few times. The chain has TRBV19 and TRBJ1-1; D gene ambiguous. V was clipped by 5 bases and J by 1 base, with 8 bases between them. CDR1 is LNHDA and CDR2 is SQIVND in the germline V gene (reference sequence). The CDR3 is 13 amino acids. DNA of the CDR3: TGTGCCAGTAGTTCGCAGAGGAACACTGAAGCTTTCTTT. Amino acid sequence: CASSSQRNTEAFF.

The V and J genes are TRBV7-9 and TRBJ2-7; a possible D gene is TRBD1 (6 bases). With 4 bases removed from V and 7 bases from J, the gap between germline ends came to 14 bases. Germline V gene data show CDR1 as SEHNR and CDR2 as FQNEAQ (reference sequence). The CDR3 has 13 amino acids. The CDR3 reads CASSWQGNGEQYF. Here the CDR3 DNA reads TGTGCCAGCAGCTGGCAGGGGAATGGAGAGCAGTACTTC.